These 4 T cell receptor beta chains were sequenced from one sample in a study of blood T cell repertoires in COVID-19. Clones were read by immunoSEQ multiplex PCR, and TCRdb kept only the in-frame ones, dropping some. The data contain some 350,000 clones, roughly nine tenths of them seen just once; the ten biggest clones take up around 1%. Specimen: PBMCs or T cells enriched from blood (not recorded which). The receptors shown here come from a young man who had recovered from COVID-19.

The chain combines TRBV5-6 with TRBJ1-5; D ambiguous. The CDR3 covers 15 residues. V lost 0 bases and J 2 bases, leaving 9 bases between the germline ends. Germline V lookup: CDR1 SGHDT, CDR2 YYEEEE. The CDR3 protein is CASSLGLGGNQPQHF. DNA for the CDR3: TGTGCCAGCAGCTTGGGACTTGGAGGCAATCAGCCCCAGCATTTT.

The table lists this clone with a few counts. The chain joins TRBV27 to TRBJ2-7, with 10 nucleotides matching TRBD1. The germline V gene has CDR1 MNHEY and CDR2 SMNVEV (reference sequence). The CDR3 covers 13 residues. V lost 5 bases, J lost 4 bases, and 2 bases stayed unmatched. CDR3 coding DNA: TGTGCCAGCAGTATGGGACAGGGGTACGAGCAGTACTTC. Encoded protein: CASSMGQGYEQYF.

V is TRBV18 and J is TRBJ2-5; D is perhaps TRBD2 (5 bases). The V gene lost 5 bases and the J gene lost 4 bases, with 11 bases spanning the gap. Germline V gene data show CDR1 as KGHSH and CDR2 as LQKENI. The CDR3 extends over 13 amino acids. As DNA, the CDR3 is TGTGCCAGCTCAATTACCGCGGGAGAGACCCAGTACTTC. This gives the protein CASSITAGETQYF.

The chain joins TRBV5-1 to TRBJ2-7; 8 bases align to TRBD2. Germline CDR1 is SGHRS and CDR2 is YFSETQ. The CDR3 has 16 amino acids. Unmatched junction bases numbered 8, after V lost 1 base and J lost 2 bases. The CDR3 DNA is TGCGCCAGCAGCTTGATCGCCACTAGCGGAACCTACGAGCAGTACTTC. Amino acid sequence: CASSLIATSGTYEQYF. The complete variable domain, with remaining parts taken from reference TRBV5-1 and TRBJ2-7, reads KAGVTQTPRYLIKTRGQQVTLSCSPISGHRSVSWYQQTPGQGLQFLFEYFSETQRNKGNFPGRFSGRQFSNSRSEMNVSTLELGDSALYLCASSLIATSGTYEQYFGPGTRLTVT.